What follows are 11 T cell receptor beta chains derived from one specimen sequenced in a study of blood T cell repertoires in COVID-19. The assay was immunoSEQ multiplex PCR, and TCRdb's table has in-frame clones only and misses some. The sample holds around 80,000 clones; 70% to 85% are singletons and the top ten take 5.7%. The sequenced sample consisted of peripheral blood. The origin of the receptors is a man aged 50-59 years with active or convalescent COVID-19.

V and J are TRBV19 and TRBJ2-3, with D perhaps matching TRBD2 (5 bases). Per germline, CDR1 LNHDA and CDR2 SQIVND (reference sequence). The CDR3 extends over 14 amino acids. The germline V and J ends were trimmed by 10 bases and 3 bases, with 17 bases remaining between them. The CDR3 DNA reads as TGTGCCACCCGAGATCGGAGAGGGACAGATACGCAGTATTTT. Translating it yields CATRDRRGTDTQYF.

This chain connects TRBV19 to TRBJ2-5, with D hard to call. Trimming pared 2 bases from V and 4 bases from J, leaving 5 bases between. The CDR3 spans 12 residues. Germline CDR1 LNHDA, CDR2 SQIVND (reference sequence). CDR3 region: CASSISGETQYF. DNA of the CDR3: TGTGCCAGTAGTATATCCGGAGAGACCCAGTACTTC.

The chain recombines TRBV9 with TRBJ2-1; 10 bases are shared with TRBD1. Germline loops: CDR1 SGDLS, CDR2 YYNGEE. The CDR3 is 17 residues long. V trimming: 3 bases; J trimming: 1 base; junction bases outside the gene matches: 7. CDR3 in DNA: TGTGCCAGCAGCGCCCGGGACAGGGGTTTTTCCTACAATGAGCAGTTCTTC. This codes for CASSARDRGFSYNEQFF. The full variable domain, completed using reference TRBV9 and TRBJ2-1, is DSGVTQTPKHLITATGQRVTLRCSPRSGDLSVYWYQQSLDQGLQFLIQYYNGEERAKGNILERFSAQQFPDLHSELNLSSLELGDSALYFCASSARDRGFSYNEQFFGPGTRLTVL.

The chain carries TRBV5-4 and TRBJ2-5; D unclear. Trimming removed 4 bases at V and 3 bases at J, with 10 bases between. Germline V lookup: CDR1 SGHNT, CDR2 YYREEE (reference sequence). There are 13 residues in the CDR3. The CDR3 nucleotides read TGTGCCAGCAGCCAACACACTAAAGAGACCCAGTACTTC. Protein product: CASSQHTKETQYF.

V is TRBV4-1 and J is TRBJ1-2; 9 bases are shared with TRBD1. The CDR3 is 14 amino acids. Unmatched junction bases numbered 4, after V lost 0 bases and J lost 8 bases. Looked up from germline, CDR1 is MGHRA and CDR2 is YSYEKL. The CDR3 region has the DNA TGCGCCAGCAGCCAAGAGAACAGGGGGCACGGCTACACCTTC. Its protein product is CASSQENRGHGYTF.

This clone has more than one count but fewer than ten. The chain is built from TRBV21-1 and TRBJ1-1; the D call in the table, TRBD1, was not verified against the DNA. TRBV21-1 is a pseudogene locus. The CDR3 sequence is 18 residues long. Here the CDR3 reads CASSKAHQASEMNTEAFF. CDR3 nucleotide sequence: TGTGCCAGCAGCAAAGCCCACCAGGCCTCCGAGATGAACACTGAAGCTTTCTTT.

J is TRBJ2-3 and V is TRBV29-1; 8 bases agree with TRBD1. CDR1 and CDR2 from the germline V gene are SQVTM and ANQGSEA. The CDR3 has 12 residues. V shed 6 bases and J 4 bases; nucleotides not matched to a gene: 3. CDR3 DNA: TGCAGCGTGGAACAGGGGGCAGATACGCAGTATTTT. This codes for CSVEQGADTQYF.

The chain employs TRBV19 and TRBJ2-2; D possibly corresponds to TRBD2 (7 bases). CDR1 is LNHDA and CDR2 is SQIVND in the germline V gene (reference sequence). V gave up 8 bases and J gave up 0 bases, with 13 bases separating them. CDR3 length: 15 residues. CDR3 in DNA: TGTGCCAGTTTTACGGGGGGCTCGAACACCGGGGAGCTGTTTTTT. Its translation: CASFTGGSNTGELFF.

The chain uses TRBV30 and TRBJ2-7, with 7 bases matching TRBD1. CDR1 is GTSNPN and CDR2 is SVGIG in the germline V gene (reference sequence). The V gene end was trimmed by 0 bases and the J gene end by 0 bases; junction bases not matched to a gene: 5. The CDR3 is 15 residues long. CDR3 sequence reads: CAWSVRGQSSYEQYF. In nucleotides, the CDR3 is TGTGCCTGGAGTGTACGGGGACAGAGCTCCTACGAGCAGTACTTC.

The rearrangement links TRBV19 to TRBJ2-3; 15 nucleotides line up with TRBD2. This CDR3 contains 19 residues. The trim removed 6 bases at V and 2 bases at J, leaving 12 bases unmatched. In germline, CDR1 is LNHDA, CDR2 SQIVND (reference sequence). The CDR3: CASSRPGTSGGPYTDTQYF. Here the CDR3 DNA reads TGTGCCAGTAGCCGTCCCGGGACTAGCGGGGGGCCGTACACAGATACGCAGTATTTT.

This clone was picked up a small number of times. The genes are TRBV3-1 (or the pseudogene TRBV3-2) and TRBJ2-1; possibly TRBD2 for D (6 bases). The germline CDR1 and CDR2 sequences are LGHDT and YNNKEL (reference sequence). V lost 4 bases, J lost 10 bases, and 20 bases lay in between. CDR3 length: 15 residues. This chain's CDR3 is CASSPRDSSPGEQFF. The CDR3 nucleotides are TGTGCCAGCAGCCCCCGGGACTCTTCGCCGGGAGAGCAGTTCTTC.